The next 29 T cell receptor beta chains were all read from a single sample in a study of OX40 agonist ivuxolimab in advanced cancers. The method was the immunoSEQ multiplex PCR assay. Drawn from immuneACCESS, this table holds only the in-frame rearrangements with V and J called that TCRdb kept. Clones are partly lost; checked studies trace under half to an unresolved V gene and leave the rest unexplained. This sample holds about 42,000 clones; about 81% were observed only once. The ten top clones hold roughly 2.5% of the sample. The sequences come from CD4+ or CD8+ T cells sorted from blood, collected in a trial of the OX40 agonist ivuxolimab. The receptors were sampled from an adult with an advanced solid tumor such as melanoma, head and neck, liver or kidney cancer.

The chain employs TRBV6-6 and TRBJ2-5; 14 bases agree with TRBD2. This CDR3 is built from 16 residues. Germline-derived CDR1 and CDR2 are MNHNY and SVGAGI (reference sequence). The trim removed 6 bases at V and 2 bases at J, leaving 5 bases unmatched. The CDR3: CASRRGLAGGQETQYF. The DNA for the CDR3 is TGTGCCAGCAGACGAGGACTAGCGGGAGGTCAAGAGACCCAGTACTTC.

The chain couples TRBV29-1 to TRBJ1-1; 9 bases match TRBD1. The V segment lost 2 bases and the J segment 8 bases; nucleotides outside the gene matches: 9. CDR1 SQVTM and CDR2 ANQGSEA come from the germline V gene. There are 14 residues in the CDR3. For the CDR3, the DNA is TGCAGCGTTGAATTACAGGGGGCAAAGAGGGAAGCTTTCTTT. Residues: CSVELQGAKREAFF.

The chain's CDR3 is CASSATGVGYEQYF. In nucleotides, the CDR3 is TGCGCCAGCAGCGCAACGGGGGTCGGCTACGAGCAGTACTTC. This rearrangement joins TRBV5-1 to TRBJ2-7; tentatively, D is TRBD2 (6 bases). The germline V and J ends were trimmed by 4 bases and 3 bases, with 14 bases remaining between them. Germline CDR1 reads SGHRS; CDR2 reads YFSETQ. The CDR3 covers 14 residues.

V is TRBV18 and J is TRBJ2-1; D may match TRBD1 or TRBD2 (7 bases each). This CDR3 has 16 residues. Looked up from germline, CDR1 is KGHSH and CDR2 is LQKENI. Trimming removed 0 bases at V and 10 bases at J, with 19 bases between. The CDR3: CASSPPGGGAEREQFF. Written as DNA, the CDR3 is TGTGCCAGCTCACCACCGGGAGGGGGCGCCGAACGCGAGCAGTTCTTC.

The chain is built from TRBV30 and TRBJ1-5; D is undetermined. V lost 2 bases, J lost 0 bases, and 11 bases lay in between. This CDR3 has 15 residues. Germline V lookup: CDR1 GTSNPN, CDR2 SVGIG (reference sequence). CDR3 coding DNA: TGTGCCTGGAGTCCCGGGTTTTATAGCAATCAGCCCCAGCATTTT. Its protein is CAWSPGFYSNQPQHF.

The chain links TRBV5-1 to TRBJ2-1; perhaps TRBD1 as D (6 bases). The germline gives CDR1 SGHRS, CDR2 YFSETQ. The CDR3 contains 14 residues. V was clipped by 2 bases and J by 8 bases, with 14 bases between them. The CDR3 bases are TGCGCCAGCAGCTTAAGAGGCTCAGGGGATGAGCAGTTCTTC. Its translation is CASSLRGSGDEQFF. Supplemented by reference TRBV5-1 and TRBJ2-1, the full variable domain reads KAGVTQTPRYLIKTRGQQVTLSCSPISGHRSVSWYQQTPGQGLQFLFEYFSETQRNKGNFPGRFSGRQFSNSRSEMNVSTLELGDSALYLCASSLRGSGDEQFFGPGTRLTVL.

This chain links TRBV7-9 with TRBJ2-1; D uncertain. The CDR3 covers 13 residues. Per germline, CDR1 SEHNR and CDR2 FQNEAQ (reference sequence). V was cut by 4 bases and J by 4 bases, with 8 bases left in between. CDR3 sequence: CASSSTVYNEQFF. The CDR3 region has the DNA TGTGCCAGCAGCTCGACTGTATACAATGAGCAGTTCTTC.

About this clone: One end of the junction varies from germline; a read error may be responsible. The V gene is TRBV5-4, the J gene TRBJ1-2, with D unresolved. From germline, CDR1 is SGHNT and CDR2 YYREEE (reference sequence). The length of the CDR3 is 12 residues. DNA for the CDR3: TGTGCCAGCAGCTTGGCAGAGGAGGAGAACGTTTTC. This translates into CASSLAEEENVF.

The chain combines TRBV9 with TRBJ2-7; D call uncertain. The germline V gene encodes CDR1 SGDLS and CDR2 YYNGEE. The V and J ends lost 1 base and 2 bases respectively, with 16 bases between them. There are 16 residues in the CDR3. The CDR3 DNA follows: TGTGCCAGCAGCGTAAGGCCACTCCCGGCCACCTACGAGCAGTACTTC. Translating it yields CASSVRPLPATYEQYF.

This sequence joins TRBV11-3 and TRBJ2-7; D not certain. CDR3 length: 14 amino acids. The germline V and J ends were trimmed by 3 bases and 1 base, with 10 bases remaining between them. Germline CDR1 SGHNT, CDR2 YENEEA. The CDR3 coding sequence is TGTGCCAGCAGCTTCGAGACCGGGTCCTACGAGCAGTACGTC. It encodes CASSFETGSYEQYV.

The J gene is TRBJ2-3, the V gene TRBV30, with a tentative D call TRBD2 (5 bases). Germline values: CDR1 GTSNPN, CDR2 SVGIG (reference sequence). V was trimmed by 8 bases and J by 0 bases, leaving 12 bases between them. The CDR3 is made up of 13 amino acids. CDR3 coding DNA: TGTGCCGTCAGCGGAGTTAGCACAGATACGCAGTATTTT. Translated: CAVSGVSTDTQYF.

This clone occurred a few times. The chain recombines TRBV30 with TRBJ1-5; D ambiguous. V lost 0 bases to trimming and J lost 1 base, with 4 bases between them. The CDR3 is 13 amino acids. Germline V lookup: CDR1 GTSNPN, CDR2 SVGIG (reference sequence). This CDR3 is CAWSVYSNQPQHF. The CDR3 nucleotides are TGTGCCTGGAGTGTCTACAGCAATCAGCCCCAGCATTTT.

This clone was seen once. The chain couples TRBV27 to TRBJ2-2, with 13 bases that match TRBD2. J was trimmed by 6 bases and V by 3 bases; bases with no gene match: 4. The CDR3 consists of 16 residues. The germline V gene has CDR1 MNHEY and CDR2 SMNVEV (reference sequence). For the CDR3, the DNA is TGTGCCAGCAGTTTTTCGGGACTAGCGGGATCCGGGGAGCTGTTTTTT. Encoded protein: CASSFSGLAGSGELFF.

This clone was detected only a few times. The chain employs TRBV29-1 and TRBJ2-3; TRBD2 might be the D (6 bases). V was pared by 1 base and J by 5 bases, with 7 bases between. Germline V gene lookup returns CDR1 SQVTM and CDR2 ANQGSEA. This CDR3 is 12 amino acids long. In DNA form, the CDR3 reads TGCAGCGTTGAAGGGGGGGAAGATACGCAGTATTTT. Its translation is CSVEGGEDTQYF.

The V gene is TRBV5-1, the J gene TRBJ1-2; D unresolved. The V gene lost 0 bases and the J gene lost 6 bases, with 18 bases spanning the gap. Germline V gene data show CDR1 as SGHRS and CDR2 as YFSETQ. This CDR3 is 16 amino acids long. As DNA, the CDR3 is TGCGCCAGCAGCTTGGCGGCGGCAGCCGAAGTGCATGGCTACACCTTC. This translates into CASSLAAAAEVHGYTF.

The sample holds one count of this clone. V usage is TRBV6-5 and J usage is TRBJ2-3, with no clear D. Trimming left V 6 bases short and J 4 bases short, with 8 bases between. Germline V CDR1 and CDR2: MNHEY, SVGAGI. This CDR3 is 12 amino acids long. In nucleotides, the CDR3 is TGTGCCAGCAGGACGACTTCAGATACGCAGTATTTT. It codes for CASRTTSDTQYF.

The V and J genes are TRBV25-1 and TRBJ2-2; TRBD2 matches at 7 bases. The CDR3 covers 12 residues. Germline CDR1 reads MGHDK; CDR2 reads SYGVNS. V was pared by 5 bases and J by 8 bases, with 2 bases of the junction left unmatched. CDR3 sequence reads: CASSLLAGELFF. The CDR3 DNA reads as TGTGCCAGCAGTTTACTAGCGGGGGAGCTGTTTTTT.

This rearrangement joins TRBV5-1 to TRBJ2-5, with D hard to call. Germline-derived CDR1 and CDR2 are SGHRS and YFSETQ. The CDR3 loop spans 13 amino acids. V lost 5 bases to trimming and J lost 2 bases, with 10 bases between them. CDR3 region: CASRPGPQETQYF. DNA for the CDR3: TGCGCCAGCAGGCCCGGGCCACAAGAGACCCAGTACTTC.

Only one count was recorded for this clone. The sample has other DNA sequences that encode this CDR3 too. In nucleotides, the CDR3 is TGTGCCAGCAGCTTTACGGCAGATACGCAGTATTTT. It is translated as CASSFTADTQYF. This chain links TRBV7-9 with TRBJ2-3; D call uncertain. The V and J ends lost 3 bases and 4 bases respectively, with 5 bases between them. The germline CDR1 and CDR2 sequences are SEHNR and FQNEAQ (reference sequence). The CDR3 length is 12 residues. Complete variable domain (other parts from reference TRBV7-9 and TRBJ2-3): DTGVSQNPRHKITKRGQNVTFRCDPISEHNRLYWYRQTLGQGPEFLTYFQNEAQLEKSRLLSDRFSAERPKGSFSTLEIQRTEQGDSAMYLCASSFTADTQYFGPGTRLTVL.

V gene TRBV5-6 combines with J gene TRBJ2-1; D gene uncertain. The ends were cut back, 5 bases at V and 3 bases at J, with 9 bases in the middle. The CDR3 covers 13 residues. The germline V gene has CDR1 SGHDT and CDR2 YYEEEE. The CDR3 nucleotides read TGTGCCAGCAGGGTGTGGGGCTACAATGAGCAGTTCTTC. Its translation is CASRVWGYNEQFF.

The DNA for the CDR3 is TGTGCCAGTAGTATAGATCCCCTACTAGTTCCTGAGCAGTTCTTC. Its protein product is CASSIDPLLVPEQFF. The chain has TRBV19 and TRBJ2-1; TRBD2 might be the D (5 bases). Trimming took off 0 bases at V and 9 bases at J, with 15 bases between the two ends. Germline loops: CDR1 LNHDA, CDR2 SQIVND (reference sequence). The CDR3 is made up of 15 amino acids.

The chain carries TRBV11-3 and TRBJ2-3, with a possible D match to TRBD2 (5 bases). The CDR3 has 11 residues. The V gene's germline CDR1 is SGHNT and CDR2 YENEEA. V was clipped by 5 bases and J by 9 bases, with 9 bases between them. The CDR3 reads CASSPSGTQYF. In nucleotides, the CDR3 is TGTGCCAGCAGCCCCTCGGGGACGCAGTATTTT.

DNA of the CDR3: TGTGCCAGCAGCTTTAGTAGCGGGACCTACAATGAGCAGTTCTTC. Encoded protein: CASSFSSGTYNEQFF. The chain couples TRBV7-2 to TRBJ2-1; 8 bases fit TRBD2. With 3 bases clipped from V and 2 bases from J, the junction kept 3 bases outside the gene matches. The CDR3 is 15 amino acids. CDR1 SGHTA and CDR2 FQGNSA come from the germline V gene.

In regard to this clone: Distinct nucleotide sequences in the sample also encode this CDR3. V and J are TRBV9 and TRBJ2-3; TRBD2 aligns across 8 bases. This CDR3 spans 15 amino acids. V shed 2 bases, J shed 1 base, and the junction held 3 bases outside the gene matches. Germline V gene lookup returns CDR1 SGDLS and CDR2 YYNGEE. DNA for the CDR3: TGTGCCAGCAGCGTTCTAGCGGGCCGCACAGATACGCAGTATTTT. This gives the protein CASSVLAGRTDTQYF. The whole variable domain, remainder taken from reference TRBV9 and TRBJ2-3, is DSGVTQTPKHLITATGQRVTLRCSPRSGDLSVYWYQQSLDQGLQFLIQYYNGEERAKGNILERFSAQQFPDLHSELNLSSLELGDSALYFCASSVLAGRTDTQYFGPGTRLTVL.

This chain joins TRBV7-9 and TRBJ2-1; either TRBD1 or TRBD2 may supply D (6 bases each). V lost 5 bases to trimming and J lost 6 bases, with 17 bases between them. The CDR3 is made up of 15 amino acids. CDR1 and CDR2 from the germline V gene are SEHNR and FQNEAQ (reference sequence). The CDR3 DNA follows: TGTGCCAGCAGCGCCGGAGGGGGATCTGGCAATGAGCAGTTCTTC. This encodes CASSAGGGSGNEQFF.

The chain's CDR3 is CASRTVSGNTIYF. For the CDR3, the DNA is TGTGCCAGCCGGACAGTTTCTGGAAACACCATATATTTT. The chain carries TRBV19 and TRBJ1-3, with a weak D call TRBD1 (6 bases). Germline values: CDR1 LNHDA, CDR2 SQIVND (reference sequence). The CDR3 is 13 residues long. The germline V and J ends were trimmed by 9 bases and 1 base, with 10 bases remaining between them.

This rearrangement joins TRBV6-5 to TRBJ2-3; D is ambiguous. Between the trimmed V and J ends, which lost 4 bases and 1 base, there was a span of 15 bases. The CDR3 is 16 amino acids. CDR1 and CDR2 (germline): MNHEY, SVGAGI. The CDR3 DNA follows: TGTGCCAGCAGTTCAGGTGGGATAAGAGGCACAGATACGCAGTATTTT. Translated, it gives CASSSGGIRGTDTQYF.

The chain carries TRBV10-1 and TRBJ2-1; 14 positions match TRBD2. Germline V gives CDR1 WNHNN, CDR2 SYGVQD (reference sequence). This CDR3 contains 20 residues. J lost 8 bases, V lost 3 bases, and 18 bases had no gene match. DNA for the CDR3: TGCGCCAGCAGTGATGCAGCGAGACTAGCGGGAGGGACCCCGGGGGATGAGCAGTTCTTC. It codes for CASSDAARLAGGTPGDEQFF.

This chain links TRBV5-1 with TRBJ2-3; D unresolved. Trimming took off 0 bases at V and 0 bases at J, with 8 bases between the two ends. The CDR3 length is 15 residues. Per the germline V gene, CDR1 is SGHRS and CDR2 is YFSETQ. In DNA form, the CDR3 reads TGCGCCAGCAGCTTGGTGGGCAGGAGCACAGATACGCAGTATTTT. Translated, it gives CASSLVGRSTDTQYF.